A selection of T cell receptor beta chains follows, all from one sample in a study of cytomegalovirus exposure and HLA in healthy donors. TCRdb's copy holds only in-frame clones and misses some; the assay was immunoSEQ multiplex PCR. The data show 200,000 to 300,000 clones, approximately 84% seen once. The sequenced material came from PBMCs. The origin of the receptors is a woman aged 40 to 49 in good health and CMV-seropositive. Both conserved end residues are trimmed from each CDR3. The order of the fields is V gene, J gene, CDR3 protein.

v_call: TRBV28
j_call: TRBJ1-2
cdr3_aa: ASSSRRGTGYT

v_call: TRBV5-6
j_call: TRBJ2-2
cdr3_aa: ASSLLLNTGELF

v_call: TRBV2
j_call: TRBJ2-5
cdr3_aa: ASTNSMHRPVGETQY

v_call: TRBV11-2
j_call: TRBJ2-2
cdr3_aa: ASSLLSGGHTGELF

v_call: TRBV4-1
j_call: TRBJ1-4
cdr3_aa: ASSQAQFGSLNEKLF

v_call: TRBV28
j_call: TRBJ1-2
cdr3_aa: ASRAQDYGYT

v_call: TRBV27
j_call: TRBJ1-6
cdr3_aa: ASSPQRDRGSPLH

v_call: TRBV4-3
j_call: TRBJ2-1
cdr3_aa: ASSQDRRERDEQF

v_call: TRBV27
j_call: TRBJ2-7
cdr3_aa: ASRDTLRTYEQY

v_call: TRBV6-6
j_call: TRBJ2-1
cdr3_aa: ASKGLAGTSYNEQF

v_call: TRBV7-9
j_call: TRBJ2-5
cdr3_aa: ASSRTFSTGTSGETQY

v_call: TRBV7-9
j_call: TRBJ2-7
cdr3_aa: SSSQAASTGRYEQY

v_call: TRBV10-3
j_call: TRBJ1-2
cdr3_aa: AISGGQGPGYT

v_call: TRBV4-3
j_call: TRBJ1-4
cdr3_aa: ASSQVPDRGEKLF

v_call: TRBV19
j_call: TRBJ1-2
cdr3_aa: ASSINNPSYGYT

v_call: TRBV5-1
j_call: TRBJ2-1
cdr3_aa: ASSFTGTGVSLDYNEQF

v_call: TRBV19
j_call: TRBJ2-3
cdr3_aa: ASRSRGSSTDTQY

v_call: TRBV7-8
j_call: .
cdr3_aa: ASSEREYRGFYEQY

v_call: TRBV6-1
j_call: TRBJ2-7
cdr3_aa: ASRQMPGQTYEQY

v_call: TRBV19
j_call: TRBJ2-3
cdr3_aa: ASRRGDTQY

v_call: TRBV25-1
j_call: TRBJ2-6
cdr3_aa: ATSGSGANGLT

v_call: TRBV9
j_call: TRBJ1-2
cdr3_aa: ASSPEGLNYGYT

v_call: TRBV15
j_call: TRBJ2-5
cdr3_aa: ATSTGLAGEETQY

v_call: TRBV7-6
j_call: TRBJ1-2
cdr3_aa: ASSPIRTEITLNGYT

v_call: TRBV7-9
j_call: TRBJ1-4
cdr3_aa: ASQKQGSVGEKLF

v_call: TRBV11-3
j_call: TRBJ2-5
cdr3_aa: ASSLVRGKTQETQY

v_call: TRBV29-1
j_call: TRBJ2-7
cdr3_aa: SVEGGTSYEQY

v_call: TRBV6-4
j_call: TRBJ2-7
cdr3_aa: ASSVTSGREYEQY

v_call: TRBV29-1
j_call: TRBJ1-1
cdr3_aa: SGSAGQGFVARTEAF

v_call: TRBV19
j_call: TRBJ2-2
cdr3_aa: ASSIGGQGRLGELF

v_call: TRBV5-1
j_call: TRBJ1-2
cdr3_aa: ASSSRGQGGYT

v_call: TRBV11-1
j_call: TRBJ1-4
cdr3_aa: ASSLALATNEKLF

v_call: TRBV28
j_call: TRBJ2-5
cdr3_aa: ASTPGGTETQY

v_call: TRBV27
j_call: TRBJ2-2
cdr3_aa: ASSLSAGTGYTGELF

v_call: TRBV30
j_call: TRBJ2-7
cdr3_aa: AWSRVINEQY

v_call: TRBV7-2
j_call: TRBJ2-7
cdr3_aa: ASSFSLAGGGSYEQY

v_call: TRBV10-3
j_call: TRBJ2-3
cdr3_aa: ATGFGDTQY

v_call: TRBV5-1
j_call: TRBJ1-3
cdr3_aa: ASHRGDGNTIY

v_call: TRBV2
j_call: TRBJ2-7
cdr3_aa: ASSELASGRRDEQY

v_call: TRBV19
j_call: TRBJ1-4
cdr3_aa: ASSHPGEATNEKLF

v_call: TRBV29-1
j_call: TRBJ1-1
cdr3_aa: SVAPGLWGTEAF

v_call: TRBV25-1
j_call: TRBJ1-4
cdr3_aa: ASSERRTNEKLF

v_call: TRBV6-6
j_call: TRBJ2-7
cdr3_aa: ASSWMGQTITYEQY

v_call: TRBV6-4
j_call: TRBJ2-1
cdr3_aa: ASSDSTYNEQF

v_call: TRBV29-1
j_call: TRBJ2-3
cdr3_aa: SETSATDTQY

v_call: TRBV7-9
j_call: TRBJ1-2
cdr3_aa: ASSPGQLYGYT

v_call: TRBV7-9
j_call: TRBJ2-7
cdr3_aa: ASSLSSIRTDEQY

v_call: TRBV5-4
j_call: TRBJ2-5
cdr3_aa: ASSLVAGRETQY

v_call: TRBV28
j_call: TRBJ2-7
cdr3_aa: ASMRGGYEQY

v_call: TRBV28
j_call: TRBJ2-3
cdr3_aa: ASSFLAGATDTQY